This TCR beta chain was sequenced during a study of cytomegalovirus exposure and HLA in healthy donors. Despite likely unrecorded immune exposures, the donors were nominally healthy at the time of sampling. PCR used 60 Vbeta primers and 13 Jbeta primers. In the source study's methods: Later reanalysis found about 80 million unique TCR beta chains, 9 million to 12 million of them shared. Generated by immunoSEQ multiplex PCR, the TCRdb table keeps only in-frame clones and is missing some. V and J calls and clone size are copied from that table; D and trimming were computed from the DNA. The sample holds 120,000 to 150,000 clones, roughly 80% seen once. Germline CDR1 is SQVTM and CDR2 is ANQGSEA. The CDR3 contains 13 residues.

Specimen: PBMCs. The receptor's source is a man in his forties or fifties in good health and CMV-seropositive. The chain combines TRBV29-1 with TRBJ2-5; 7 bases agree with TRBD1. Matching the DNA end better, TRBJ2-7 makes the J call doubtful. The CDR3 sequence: CSVEPRQGYEQYF. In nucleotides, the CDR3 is TGCAGCGTTGAACCGAGACAGGGTTACGAGCAGTACTTC.